Detailed here is one T cell receptor beta chain. What it recognizes is unknown. This sample stems from a study of post-analysis software for immune sequencing data. Across the study: The disease courses spanned relapsing-remitting, secondary progressive and progressive-relapsing forms of multiple sclerosis. Study outcomes and limitations: The normalized Chao1 diversity of multiple sclerosis patients was significantly lower than that of controls. Pronounced co-clustering by F measure was evident among identically batched samples.

Unique molecular identifiers had been added to the TCR beta cDNA libraries. T cells numbering about 0.85 to 11 million gave rise to around 500,000 cDNA molecules. Using its own MiXCR run on the PCR reads, TCRdb lists one record per CDR3 protein. The data show 740,000 or so distinct CDR3 sequences, about 50% seen once. The receptor was isolated from a girl between 10 and 17 years old with multiple sclerosis. Sequenced input: blood.

The CDR3 DNA sequence: TGCAGTGCTCGGACAGTGAGGGGTTACAATGAGCAGTTCTTC. This codes for CSARTVRGYNEQFF. V is TRBV20-1 and J is TRBJ2-1, with TRBD1 as a possible D gene (6 bases). The CDR3 sequence is 14 residues long. Looked up from germline, CDR1 is DFQATT and CDR2 is SNEGSKA (reference sequence). The V end was cut by 5 bases, the J end by 4 bases, with 15 bases between.